A single sample is the source of the 19 T cell receptor beta chains below, sequenced in a study of blood T cell repertoires in COVID-19 (dated by TCRdb to 2018 to 2020). The protocol used for the library was the immunoSEQ multiplex PCR assay. TCRdb took this table from immuneACCESS and kept in-frame rearrangements with V and J called. Such tables lack part of the clones; where checked against another copy, unresolved V genes explain under half of the gap, and the rest is unexplained. The sample has about 360,000 clones on record, roughly 86% of them singletons. The top ten clones comprise under 1.5% of the sample. The sample taken for sequencing was PBMCs or T cells enriched from blood (not recorded which). These receptors were collected from a man aged 30 to 45 who had recovered from COVID-19.

Comment on this clone: Other nucleotide sequences from this sample produce the same CDR3. This chain joins TRBV20-1 and TRBJ1-2; 10 nucleotides align to TRBD1. The J segment lost 8 bases and the V segment lost 5 bases, leaving 2 bases of the junction unmatched. CDR1 DFQATT and CDR2 SNEGSKA come from the germline V gene (reference sequence). CDR3 length: 11 amino acids. This chain's CDR3 is CSADRGQGYTF. The CDR3 bases are TGCAGTGCTGACAGGGGGCAAGGCTACACCTTC.

This chain joins TRBV24-1 and TRBJ1-2; TRBD1 matches at 11 bases. This CDR3 has 16 residues. The germline CDR1 and CDR2 sequences are KGHDR and SFDVKD. Trimming cost V 3 bases and J 7 bases; bases outside gene matches: 9. CDR3 region: CATSDPGGTGGFGYTF. DNA for the CDR3: TGTGCCACCAGTGATCCCGGAGGGACAGGGGGTTTTGGCTACACCTTC.

This chain uses TRBV9 with TRBJ2-2; 7 bases agree with TRBD1. The V and J ends lost 0 bases and 6 bases, in that order; junction bases with no gene match: 5. CDR3 length equals 15 residues. Germline values: CDR1 SGDLS, CDR2 YYNGEE. CDR3 residues: CASSVVDRTPGELFF. In nucleotides, the CDR3 is TGTGCCAGCAGCGTAGTGGACAGGACCCCCGGGGAGCTGTTTTTT.

For the CDR3, the DNA is TGCGCCAGCAGCCCGGCACAGGGTGGCACCGGGGAGCTGTTTTTT. Translated: CASSPAQGGTGELFF. The chain carries TRBV4-1 and TRBJ2-2; D possibly corresponds to TRBD1 (6 bases). This CDR3 is built from 15 residues. V was clipped by 4 bases and J by 4 bases, with 13 bases between them. Germline V gene sequence: CDR1 MGHRA, CDR2 YSYEKL.

The chain is built from TRBV7-9 and TRBJ1-4; TRBD1 might be the D (5 bases). Germline V gives CDR1 SEHNR, CDR2 FQNEAQ (reference sequence). This CDR3 has 17 amino acids. Trimming stripped 4 bases from V and 7 bases from J, with 22 bases between. CDR3: CASSSALDIGWGEKLFF. In DNA form, the CDR3 reads TGTGCCAGCAGCTCAGCCCTGGACATTGGCTGGGGTGAAAAACTGTTTTTT.

The chain uses TRBV7-2 and TRBJ2-3; 8 bases map to TRBD2. From germline, CDR1 is SGHTA and CDR2 FQGNSA. V was clipped by 2 bases and J by 1 base; unmatched bases: 5. This CDR3 comprises 16 residues. The CDR3 bases are TGTGCCAGCAGCTTATTTGGGCGGGGGGGCACAGATACGCAGTATTTT. The encoded protein is CASSLFGRGGTDTQYF.

The V gene is TRBV15, the J gene TRBJ2-1, with D perhaps matching TRBD1 (6 bases). The CDR3 consists of 13 residues. Germline-derived CDR1 and CDR2 are LNHNV and YYDKDF (reference sequence). V was cut by 2 bases and J by 8 bases, with 10 bases left in between. The CDR3 region has the DNA TGTGCCACCAGCAGACAGCCAGGGGATGAGCAGTTCTTC. This encodes CATSRQPGDEQFF.

The V and J genes are TRBV19 and TRBJ2-1, with D unresolved. The CDR3 length is 13 residues. Trimming pared 2 bases from V and 10 bases from J, leaving 12 bases between. Germline CDR1 and CDR2: LNHDA and SQIVND (reference sequence). CDR3 nucleotides: TGTGCCAGTAGTATAAAGGCGGTTTGGGAGCAGTTCTTC. Protein sequence: CASSIKAVWEQFF.

In its sample, this clone was seen once. The V and J genes are TRBV3-1 (or the pseudogene TRBV3-2) and TRBJ2-1, with a possible D match to TRBD2 (6 bases). The CDR3 contains 14 residues. V was clipped by 0 bases and J by 6 bases, with 9 bases between them. Germline V CDR1 and CDR2: LGHDT, YNNKEL (reference sequence). The CDR3 sequence is CASSQDAGGNEQFF. The CDR3 DNA reads as TGTGCCAGCAGCCAAGATGCCGGGGGCAATGAGCAGTTCTTC.

The DNA of the CDR3 is TGTGCCAGCACTCAGGGGCGCAGAGGCTACACCTTC. It codes for CASTQGRRGYTF. The gene calls are TRBV12-3 or TRBV12-4 and TRBJ1-2; maybe TRBD1 (6 bases). Between the trimmed V and J ends, which lost 7 bases and 8 bases, there was a span of 14 bases. The CDR3 is made up of 12 amino acids.

The V call is TRBV7-2, the J call TRBJ2-3; perhaps TRBD2 as D (7 bases). Germline assignment: CDR1 SGHTA and CDR2 FQGNSA. Trimming removed 5 bases at V and 1 base at J, with 19 bases between. The CDR3 is made up of 17 amino acids. The CDR3, as DNA: TGTGCCAGCAGCCCCCGGCTGCGGGGGCCTGGCACAGATACGCAGTATTTT. Translated, it gives CASSPRLRGPGTDTQYF.

V is TRBV10-1 and J is TRBJ2-3, with 15 nucleotides matching TRBD2. Germline lookup yields CDR1 WNHNN and CDR2 SYGVQD (reference sequence). Germline trimming cut 6 bases from V and 2 bases from J; bases unmatched to any gene: 6. This CDR3 has 17 residues. The CDR3 protein is CASSPGLAGGLTDTQYF. The DNA of the CDR3 is TGCGCCAGCAGCCCCGGACTAGCGGGGGGGCTCACAGATACGCAGTATTTT.

This clone was counted a few times. This chain links TRBV9 with TRBJ1-4; D perhaps matches TRBD1 (6 bases). This CDR3 contains 15 residues. In germline, CDR1 is SGDLS, CDR2 YYNGEE. Between the trimmed V and J ends, which lost 4 bases and 8 bases, there was a span of 18 bases. The CDR3 protein is CASSPGGQTGEKLFF. The DNA of the CDR3 is TGTGCCAGCAGCCCGGGAGGACAGACCGGGGAAAAACTGTTTTTT. Filled out from reference TRBV9 and TRBJ1-4, the complete variable domain reads DSGVTQTPKHLITATGQRVTLRCSPRSGDLSVYWYQQSLDQGLQFLIQYYNGEERAKGNILERFSAQQFPDLHSELNLSSLELGDSALYFCASSPGGQTGEKLFFGSGTQLSVL.

This chain links TRBV3-1 (or the pseudogene TRBV3-2) with TRBJ1-5, with TRBD1 matching 7 bases. Germline loops: CDR1 LGHDT, CDR2 YNNKEL (reference sequence). CDR3 length: 14 residues. Germline trimming cut 1 base from V and 9 bases from J; bases unmatched to any gene: 6. The CDR3 here is CASSQVSQGGPQHF. CDR3 DNA sequence: TGTGCCAGCAGCCAAGTATCCCAGGGGGGGCCCCAGCATTTT.

The chain employs TRBV10-3 and TRBJ1-1, with D maybe TRBD1 (5 bases). Germline CDR1 is ENHRY and CDR2 is SYGVKD. The CDR3 spans 13 residues. V gave up 6 bases and J gave up 12 bases, with 20 bases separating them. The CDR3 DNA reads TGTGCCATCAGAACCGATCCGACAGCGCCGACTTTCTTT. It yields the protein CAIRTDPTAPTFF.

The V gene is TRBV7-9, the J gene TRBJ2-7; D gene unclear. CDR1 is SEHNR, CDR2 FQNEAQ, per germline (reference sequence). V lost 3 bases, J lost 0 bases, and 15 bases lay in between. The CDR3 extends over 16 amino acids. CDR3 DNA: TGTGCCAGCAGCTTCATTACAGCCTCGGACTCCTACGAGCAGTACTTC. Its translation: CASSFITASDSYEQYF.

This chain joins TRBV15 and TRBJ1-1; 9 nucleotides align to TRBD1. CDR3 length: 14 residues. The V gene end was trimmed by 3 bases and the J gene end by 7 bases; junction bases not matched to a gene: 6. Per germline, CDR1 LNHNV and CDR2 YYDKDF (reference sequence). In DNA form, the CDR3 reads TGTGCCACCAGCAGCAGGACAGGGGTATTTGAAGCTTTCTTT. This codes for CATSSRTGVFEAFF.

This chain links TRBV3-1 (or the pseudogene TRBV3-2) with TRBJ1-1, with D uncertain. The CDR3 runs 12 residues. The V end was cut by 5 bases, the J end by 5 bases, with 9 bases between. CDR1 and CDR2 from the germline V gene are LGHDT and YNNKEL (reference sequence). In nucleotides, the CDR3 is TGTGCCAGCAGCACGGGGAGGACTGAAGCTTTCTTT. Translated: CASSTGRTEAFF.

This chain uses TRBV9 with TRBJ2-2; 7 nucleotides line up with TRBD2. The CDR3 sequence is 15 residues long. CDR1 is SGDLS and CDR2 is YYNGEE in the germline V gene. The junction had 3 bases not matched to a gene; V was cut back by 0 bases and J by 4 bases. The CDR3: CASSVGGGTTGELFF. The DNA of the CDR3 is TGTGCCAGCAGCGTAGGGGGGGGTACCACCGGGGAGCTGTTTTTT.